What follows are 5 T cell receptor beta chains derived from one specimen sequenced in a study of cytomegalovirus exposure and HLA in healthy donors. A multiplex PCR was run with 60 Vbeta primers and 13 Jbeta primers. Profiling relied on immunoSEQ multiplex PCR, and the TCRdb table lists in-frame clones only, not all of them. The data contain roughly 130,000 clones, roughly 75% of them singletons. The specimen sequenced was PBMCs. These receptors all come from a man under 40 in good health and CMV-seronegative.

This clone was detected a few times. CDR3: CASSAVPGSQETQYF. CDR3 in DNA: TGTGCCAGCAGCGCCGTTCCTGGGAGTCAAGAGACCCAGTACTTC. This chain joins TRBV7-2 and TRBJ2-5; D is possibly TRBD2 (5 bases). Per germline, CDR1 SGHTA and CDR2 FQGNSA. CDR3 length equals 15 residues. V lost 5 bases and J 2 bases, leaving 15 bases between the germline ends.

This rearrangement joins TRBV5-1 to TRBJ2-7; 11 bases are a match to TRBD1. V was pared by 4 bases and J by 3 bases, with 6 bases of the junction left unmatched. The CDR3 runs 15 residues. Germline lookup yields CDR1 SGHRS and CDR2 YFSETQ. The CDR3 coding sequence is TGCGCCAGCAGCCCCCGGGACAGGGGGGACTACGAGCAGTACTTC. It codes for CASSPRDRGDYEQYF.

This clone was detected once. The genes are TRBV5-4 and TRBJ1-1; unclear D gene. The CDR3 contains 15 residues. V lost 1 base and J 2 bases, leaving 12 bases between the germline ends. Germline-derived CDR1 and CDR2 are SGHNT and YYREEE (reference sequence). Here the CDR3 reads CASSLPGLGNTEAFF. The CDR3 nucleotides read TGTGCCAGCAGCTTGCCAGGACTGGGAAACACTGAAGCTTTCTTT.

The chain joins TRBV5-1 to TRBJ2-5, with D uncertain. The germline gives CDR1 SGHRS, CDR2 YFSETQ. The CDR3 spans 12 residues. Trimming took off 4 bases at V and 5 bases at J, with 9 bases between the two ends. CDR3 in amino acids: CASSATEETQYF. The CDR3 nucleotides read TGCGCCAGCAGCGCCACAGAGGAGACCCAGTACTTC. Filled out from reference TRBV5-1 and TRBJ2-5, the complete variable domain reads KAGVTQTPRYLIKTRGQQVTLSCSPISGHRSVSWYQQTPGQGLQFLFEYFSETQRNKGNFPGRFSGRQFSNSRSEMNVSTLELGDSALYLCASSATEETQYFGPGTRLLVL.

V gene TRBV5-1 combines with J gene TRBJ1-5; maybe TRBD1 (5 bases). Germline loops: CDR1 SGHRS, CDR2 YFSETQ. The CDR3 length is 14 residues. V lost 4 bases and J lost 6, with 14 bases in between. CDR3 DNA sequence: TGCGCCAGCAGCCCCCAGGGAGGCGGTCAGCCCCAGCATTTT. The encoded protein is CASSPQGGGQPQHF.